The T cell receptor (beta chain) under discussion was sequenced for a study of T cells expressing NK-cell markers (dated by TCRdb to 2018 to 2021). General notes on the study: TCR beta-chain repertoires were profiled in sorted CD3+CD56+NKG2C+, CD3+CD56+NKG2C- and CD3+CD56-NKG2C+ T-cell subsets from roughly eight donors. Illumina HiSeq 2000/2500, MiSeq or NextSeq was used to sequence libraries as 2 x 150 bp reads. Among the eight sequenced donors, only one was HCMV-seronegative, while the other seven were HCMV-seropositive. The study sequenced eight donors, all healthy volunteers chosen at random: three men and five women.

The sequencer was an Illumina HiSeq 2000. 5'RACE template switching, by which a universal primer site and unique molecular identifiers were added, was used to make TCR beta cDNA libraries. cDNA synthesis was primed from the TCR beta constant segment and was followed by two successive PCR amplification steps. Turning to the authors' computational methods: MIGEC handled demultiplexing of the reads and grouping by UMI, while MiTCR was used to assemble and quantify clonotypes. To exclude erroneous sequences, any TCR cDNA sequence not supported by at least two reads was discarded. The tcR package was used for downstream repertoire analysis, with clonotypes matched between fractions based on CDR3 nucleotide sequence plus V segment. VDJmatch was used to annotate antigen specificity against VDJdb, with one amino acid substitution in CDR3 permitted. Reprocessed by TCRdb, the reads give a single entry per CDR3 protein sequence, without DNA. These V and J calls originate from TCRdb's pipeline instead of the authors' own analysis. In this sample's table one finds 400,000 to 550,000 distinct CDR3 sequences. In total, the top ten clones hold less than 7.5% of the sample.

For CDR1 and CDR2, the germline V gene (reference sequence) lists SEHNR and FQNEAQ. The CDR3 goes from the cysteine to the phenylalanine over 13 residues. A DNA sequence was not provided. On the study overall, not on this receptor specifically: Those dominant clonotypes were again the most abundant among CD3+CD56-NKG2C+ cells in a few donors, at roughly 25-65%. In six donors, the dominant CD3+CD56+NKG2C+ clonotypes ranked among the top 10 CD8+ clonotypes, making up roughly 1.0-7.0% of CD8+ T cells. Whether the expanded NKG2C-expressing T cell clones were specific for HCMV antigens was left unclear.

With respect to this clonotype: Its binding antigen is unknown.

To determine HCMV serostatus, a commercial ELISA kit was used to detect HCMV-specific IgG in serum. Peripheral blood mononuclear cells were isolated from blood by Ficoll density gradient centrifugation. This receptor chain uses TRBV7-9 and TRBJ2-1; the D call from TCRdb, TRBD1, cannot be confirmed without DNA. The sequenced material came from blood T cells: a sorted CD56 or NKG2C T cell subset, CD4+ or CD8+ T cells, or bulk PBMC T cells (not recorded which). This clonotype was obtained from a woman aged 18 to 75 in good health. The CDR3 loop reads CASSPGTYNEQFF. The variable domain in full, with residues beyond the CDR3 obtained from the reference TRBV7-9 and TRBJ2-1 genes, is DTGVSQNPRHKITKRGQNVTFRCDPISEHNRLYWYRQTLGQGPEFLTYFQNEAQLEKSRLLSDRFSAERPKGSFSTLEIQRTEQGDSAMYLCASSPGTYNEQFFGPGTRLTVL.